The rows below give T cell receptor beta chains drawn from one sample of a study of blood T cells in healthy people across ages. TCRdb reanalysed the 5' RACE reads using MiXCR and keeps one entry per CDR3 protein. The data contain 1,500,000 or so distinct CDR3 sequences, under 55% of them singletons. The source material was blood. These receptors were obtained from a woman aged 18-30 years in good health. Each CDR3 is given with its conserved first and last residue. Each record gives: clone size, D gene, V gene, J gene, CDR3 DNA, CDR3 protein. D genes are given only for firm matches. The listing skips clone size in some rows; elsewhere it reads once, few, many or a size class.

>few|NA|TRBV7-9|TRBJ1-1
TGTGCCAGCAGCTTTCTAACGGGGGGAGAAGCTTTCTTT
CASSFLTGGEAFF
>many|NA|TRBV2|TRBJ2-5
TGTGCCAGCAGTGATGGAAACACCCAGTACTTC
CASSDGNTQYF
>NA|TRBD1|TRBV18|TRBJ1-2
TGTGCCAGCTCACCAGATGACAGGGCGGGCTACACCTTC
CASSPDDRAGYTF
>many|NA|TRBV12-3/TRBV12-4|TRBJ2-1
TGTGCCAGCAGTCCCGGGACTCAAGATCAGTTCTTC
CASSPGTQDQFF
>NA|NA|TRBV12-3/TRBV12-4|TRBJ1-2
TGTGCCAGCAGTTTAATGCCCCGGCCTGATGGCTACACCTTC
CASSLMPRPDGYTF
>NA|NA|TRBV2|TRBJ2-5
TGTGCCAGCAGTGAGTGGTGGGGGGAAGGAGAGACCCAGTACTTC
CASSEWWGEGETQYF
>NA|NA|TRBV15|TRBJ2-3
TGTGCCACCAGCAGAGATCCTCTAGCTCCAGATACGCAGTATTTT
CATSRDPLAPDTQYF
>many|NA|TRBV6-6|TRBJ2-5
TGTGCCAGCGGGTCAGGGTGGAGGCAAGAGACCCAGTACTTC
CASGSGWRQETQYF
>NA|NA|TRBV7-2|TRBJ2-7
TGTGCCAGCAGCTTCCCCCGGGAGCCCTACGAGCAGTACTTC
CASSFPREPYEQYF
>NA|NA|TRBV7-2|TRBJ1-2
TGTGCCAGCAGCGCATCATTTGAAGCTGGCTACACCTTC
CASSASFEAGYTF
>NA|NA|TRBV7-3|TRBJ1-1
TGTGCCAGCCTGTTCAGCATGAACACTGAAGCTTTCTTT
CASLFSMNTEAFF
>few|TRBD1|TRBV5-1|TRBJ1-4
TGCGCCAGCAGTTCGGGACAGGTGGATGAAAAACTGTTTTTT
CASSSGQVDEKLFF
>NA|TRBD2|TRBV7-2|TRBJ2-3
TGTGCCAGCAGCTTAGGTAGCGGGGGGGGAACAGATACGCAGTATTTT
CASSLGSGGGTDTQYF
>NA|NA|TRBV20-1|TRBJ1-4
TGCAGTGCTAGAGACCAACGGACGGATAATGAAAAACTGTTTTTT
CSARDQRTDNEKLFF
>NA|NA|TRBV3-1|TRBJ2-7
TGTGCCAGCAGCCGGACAATATCCTACTACGAGCAGTACTTC
CASSRTISYYEQYF
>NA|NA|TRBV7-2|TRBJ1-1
TGTGCCAGCAGATCAACTGTTGAAGCTTTCTTT
CASRSTVEAFF
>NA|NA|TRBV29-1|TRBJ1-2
TGCAGCGTCGTCGACAGAACCGACTATGGCTACACCTTC
CSVVDRTDYGYTF
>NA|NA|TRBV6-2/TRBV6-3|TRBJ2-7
TGTGCCAGCAGTTACGAGCGTGTAACCTCCCACGAGCAGTACTTC
CASSYERVTSHEQYF
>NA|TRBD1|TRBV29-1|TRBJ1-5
TGCAGCGTTGTCGGGACAGGCTGGGATCAGCCCCAGCATTTT
CSVVGTGWDQPQHF